The clone carrying this T cell receptor (beta chain) was recorded once. What it recognizes is unknown. Participants comprised healthy donors of bone marrow. The sample originates from a study of cytomegalovirus exposure and HLA in healthy donors. As for the study in general: Of all 400 or so donors who were genotyped, around 79% belonged to the Caucasian-associated ancestry cluster. General study results and limits: Later analysis demonstrated an association between a missense DCLRE1C variant and TCR beta V- and J-gene trimming.

The germline V gene encodes CDR1 SGHDT and CDR2 YYEEEE. The CDR3 has 11 amino acids. Primers included in the PCR were 60 Vbeta and 13 Jbeta primers. The protocol was immunoSEQ multiplex PCR, while the TCRdb copy is restricted to in-frame clones and leaves out a portion. Of about 180,000 clones listed, approximately 84% are singletons. The rearrangement joins TRBV5-6 to TRBJ2-5; D ambiguous. The DNA end favors TRBJ2-7, so the J call may be wrong. The sequenced sample consisted of PBMCs. The sequence was obtained from a man aged 18 to 29 in good health and CMV-seronegative. The CDR3 region has the DNA TGTGCCAGCAGCTGGTCCTACGAGCAGTACTTC. Translation: CASSWSYEQYF.